This TCR beta chain stems from a study of blood T cell repertoires in COVID-19. Turning to the study itself: Sample material is recorded as cDNA or gDNA derived from T cells, B-cell-depleted T cells, or PBMCs.

Original processing notes: Reference gene primer amplification in the assay estimated nucleated cell counts. Profiling relied on immunoSEQ multiplex PCR, and the TCRdb table lists in-frame clones only, not all of them. V, J and clone size were drawn from that table, and D and trimming were deduced from the DNA. The data hold over 150,000 clones, with over 75% observed a single time. Germline loops: CDR1 SGHTA, CDR2 FQGNSA. The CDR3 is 14 amino acids. Trimming cost V 3 bases and J 2 bases, with 9 bases left between them. This chain connects TRBV7-2 to TRBJ2-3; D uncertain. The TCR originated in a man in his sixties or seventies with acute or convalescent COVID-19. Sample: peripheral blood. Written as DNA, the CDR3 is TGTGCCAGCAGCTTTGGGCCGTACACAGATACGCAGTATTTT. Translation gives CASSFGPYTDTQYF.